This paragraph covers one T cell receptor (beta chain) sequence. The sample originates from a study of blood T cell repertoires in COVID-19. Study at large: From the United States, Italy and Spain came samples of acute and convalescent COVID-19. Sources were T cells, B-cell-depleted T cells, or PBMCs; the material itself was cDNA or gDNA.

Grouping used clinical history reported by participants in a survey and questionnaire. The authors' processing: Reference gene primer amplification gave estimated nucleated cell counts. The table came from immunoSEQ multiplex PCR; TCRdb's copy has only in-frame clones and leaves some out. V, J and clone size are those of that table, while D and trimming were read from the DNA. The sample consists of around 200,000 clones, 86% of them appearing once. The sequenced material came from PBMCs or T cells enriched from blood (not recorded which). The TCR originated in a woman between 45 and 65 years old in a cohort exposed to, infected with or recovered from COVID-19 (not recorded which).

The CDR3 loop is CASSLDRGISRWDGYTF. The DNA of the CDR3 is TGTGCCAGCAGTCTCGACAGGGGGATTTCACGATGGGATGGCTACACCTTC. The J gene is TRBJ1-2, the V gene TRBV28; 9 bases fit TRBD1. This CDR3 contains 17 residues. Losses at the gene ends were 5 bases for V and 6 bases for J; bases not matched to a gene: 16. The germline gives CDR1 MDHEN, CDR2 SYDVKM.